The table lists the clone carrying this T cell receptor beta chain with a count of one. CDR1 and CDR2 (germline): KGHSH, LQKENI. This CDR3 is built from 15 residues. The trim removed 3 bases at V and 2 bases at J, leaving 2 bases unmatched. This sample is drawn from a study of control samples from healthy donors and cancer patients. Generated by immunoSEQ multiplex PCR, the TCRdb table keeps only in-frame clones and is missing some. The sample holds 130,000 to 150,000 clones, around 90% seen once. Sequenced material: blood. This sequence was found in a man between 25 and 39 years old in good health. The V gene is TRBV18, the J gene TRBJ2-5; 11 bases map to TRBD2. Here the CDR3 DNA reads TGTGCCAGCTCACCGGGACTAGCGGAGCAAGAGACCCAGTACTTC. Protein: CASSPGLAEQETQYF. The full variable domain, with the rest looked up from reference TRBV18 and TRBJ2-5, is NAGVMQNPRHLVRRRGQEARLRCSPMKGHSHVYWYRQLPEEGLKFMVYLQKENIIDESGMPKERFSAEFPKEGPSILRIQQVVRGDSAAYFCASSPGLAEQETQYFGPGTRLLVL.